The rows below give T cell receptor beta chains drawn from one sample of a study of control samples from healthy donors and cancer patients. Some clones are missing from TCRdb's copy, which holds only in-frame ones; the method was immunoSEQ multiplex PCR. This table holds tens of thousands of clones, 65% to 85% found once. The specimen sequenced was PBMCs. These TCRs come from a man in his sixties or seventies with lung cancer. Both conserved end residues are part of each CDR3. D genes are given only for firm matches. Rows give clone size only sometimes, using once, few, many, or a class for an expanded clone.

TGTGCCAGCAGCGCCGGTACAGGGGGCTGGACTGAAGCTTTCTTT	CASSAGTGGWTEAFF	TRBV9	TRBJ1-1	-	TRBD1
TGTGCCAGCAGCTCCGGGGGGGCCAACTATGGCTACACCTTC	CASSSGGANYGYTF	TRBV7-8	TRBJ1-2	-	-
TGTGCCAGCAGCCAAGCGGGCCAGGGTGAACAGCCCCAGCATTTT	CASSQAGQGEQPQHF	TRBV3-1/TRBV3-2	TRBJ1-5	-	-
TGCAGCGTTAGCGGGGGCGCCACCGGGGAGCTGTTTTTT	CSVSGGATGELFF	TRBV29-1	TRBJ2-2	-	TRBD2
TGTGCCAGCAGCCGGGACGGCCAAACTCATGGCTACATCTTC	CASSRDGQTHGYIF	TRBV5-4	TRBJ1-2	once	-
TGCGCCAGCAGCTTGGGTACTTGGGGCGCAGAGCCCCTGGGCTACACCTTC	CASSLGTWGAEPLGYTF	TRBV5-1	TRBJ1-2	-	-
TGTGCTTCCAGGGGACAGGGGGCCCGCGAGCAGTACTTC	CASRGQGAREQYF	TRBV7-7	TRBJ2-7	few	TRBD1
TGTGCCAGCAGCTTAGGGGGACCAGGGGGTTACAATGAGCAGTTCTTC	CASSLGGPGGYNEQFF	TRBV7-2	TRBJ2-1	-	TRBD1
TGTGCCTGGAAACCATCCGGGACGGGCGAGTACTCCTATAATTCACCCCTCCACTTT	CAWKPSGTGEYSYNSPLHF	TRBV30	TRBJ1-6	-	-
TGCGCCAGCAGCTTGTCCGGGACTAGGGGGGGCGAGCAGTACTTC	CASSLSGTRGGEQYF	TRBV5-1	TRBJ2-7	-	TRBD2
TGTGCCAGCACCAGGACAGGGGTCGACTATGGCTACACCTTC	CASTRTGVDYGYTF	TRBV6-5	TRBJ1-2	-	TRBD1
TGTGCCAGCAGTCGACGGACAAAGAACACCGGGGAGCTGTTTTTT	CASSRRTKNTGELFF	TRBV5-8	TRBJ2-2	-	-
TGTGCCTGGAGAATTACAGGGGTCTCCTATAATTCACCCCTCCACTTT	CAWRITGVSYNSPLHF	TRBV30	TRBJ1-6	-	TRBD1
TGTGCCAGCAGCCGCAATACGGGTACAGATACGCAGTATTTT	CASSRNTGTDTQYF	TRBV11-2	TRBJ2-3	-	-
TGTGCCAGCAGCGTAGTAGGGACGGACACCATATATTTT	CASSVVGTDTIYF	TRBV9	TRBJ1-3	-	-
TGTGCCAGCAGCTTGTTGGGTCACGCGGGGAGGGCAGATACGCAGTATTTT	CASSLLGHAGRADTQYF	TRBV5-4	TRBJ2-3	-	TRBD2
TGTGCCAGCAGTACGACAGGGTATGACACTGAAGCTTTCTTT	CASSTTGYDTEAFF	TRBV27	TRBJ1-1	-	TRBD1
TGTGCCAGCAGTATCCGGGGTAGGGGCGGCAATCAGCCCCAGCATTTT	CASSIRGRGGNQPQHF	TRBV2	TRBJ1-5	-	-
TGTGCCAGCAGTCGCGGGGCCTCTGGGGCCAACGTCCTGACTTTC	CASSRGASGANVLTF	TRBV5-5	TRBJ2-6	-	-
TGTGCCAGCAGTTTAGTAGGCGAGCAGTTCTTC	CASSLVGEQFF	TRBV12-3/TRBV12-4	TRBJ2-1	-	-
TGTGCCAGCAGCCAACAGGGGTTAGGCAATCAGCCCCAGCATTTT	CASSQQGLGNQPQHF	TRBV5-6	TRBJ1-5	-	TRBD1
TGTGCCAGTACCCAACGGGGTTATGCGGAGGAGCAGTACTTC	CASTQRGYAEEQYF	TRBV19	TRBJ2-7	-	-
TGTGCCAGCAGCTTACGGGGGACTCCCTACGAGCAGTACTTC	CASSLRGTPYEQYF	TRBV13	TRBJ2-7	-	-
TGTGCCAGCAGCCGCCGAGGAGGCGAGGGGGGCTTCAATGGCTACACCTTC	CASSRRGGEGGFNGYTF	TRBV3-1/TRBV3-2	TRBJ1-2	-	-
TGTGCCAGCAGCTTAGGGGGGCCCACAGATACGCAGTATTTT	CASSLGGPTDTQYF	TRBV7-3	TRBJ2-3	-	-
TGTGCCAGCAGCTTTCTTGGGCGCTCCACCGGGGAGCTGTTTTTT	CASSFLGRSTGELFF	TRBV7-2	TRBJ2-2	-	-
TGTGCCAGCAGCGCCTCCGGGACTTCCATTTACAATGAGCAGTTCTTC	CASSASGTSIYNEQFF	TRBV9	TRBJ2-1	-	-
TGCGCCAGCAGCTCCGCAGGCCGCGGCCAAGAGACCCAGTACTTC	CASSSAGRGQETQYF	TRBV5-1	TRBJ2-5	-	-
TGTGCCAGCATAGGCCAGGCGAACACTGAAGCTTTCTTT	CASIGQANTEAFF	TRBV28	TRBJ1-1	-	-
TGTGCCAGCTCACCAATCGGGACAGGGAGGATACGGCAGTACTTC	CASSPIGTGRIRQYF	TRBV18	TRBJ2-7	-	TRBD1
TGCGCCAGCCGCTTATGGGGCCTCGCAAACAATGAGCAGTTCTTC	CASRLWGLANNEQFF	TRBV5-1	TRBJ2-1	few	-
TGTGCCTGGAGTCCCCTCCGGGGGGCTGAAGCTTTCTTT	CAWSPLRGAEAFF	TRBV30	TRBJ1-1	-	-
TGTGCCAGCAGCCCCCGACAGGGAGGCGTCAATACATCCTACGAGCAGTACTTC	CASSPRQGGVNTSYEQYF	TRBV21-1	TRBJ2-7	-	-
TGTGCCAGCAGCCCAGACAGGGCCGACGAGCAGTACTTC	CASSPDRADEQYF	TRBV7-3	TRBJ2-7	few	TRBD1
TGTGCCAGCTCACCACCCGACGCGGGAGCTAACTATGGCTACACCTTC	CASSPPDAGANYGYTF	TRBV18	TRBJ1-2	once	-
TGTGCCATCAGCCCGGGACAGGGAAACACCATATATTTT	CAISPGQGNTIYF	TRBV10-3	TRBJ1-3	-	TRBD1
TGTGCCTGGAGGCGAGAGGGGGGCGTCGGGTCACCCCTCCACTTT	CAWRREGGVGSPLHF	TRBV30	TRBJ1-6	-	-
TGTGCCAGCGCCCCCGGGGGACCCAAAAACATTCAGTACTTC	CASAPGGPKNIQYF	TRBV27	TRBJ2-4	many	-
TGTGCCACCAGCAGAGGGCATGGCGGGGGGGCCTCAGATACGCAGTATTTT	CATSRGHGGGASDTQYF	TRBV15	TRBJ2-3	-	TRBD2
TGTGCCAGCAGTCTAGACCCATCTAATGAAAAACTGTTTTTT	CASSLDPSNEKLFF	TRBV5-5	TRBJ1-4	-	-
TGTGCCTGGAGTCCAGCCACAGATACGCAGTATTTT	CAWSPATDTQYF	TRBV30	TRBJ2-3	-	-
TGTGCCAGTCGCCCGACAGGGGGCTGGACTGAAGCTTTCTTT	CASRPTGGWTEAFF	TRBV19	TRBJ1-1	-	TRBD1